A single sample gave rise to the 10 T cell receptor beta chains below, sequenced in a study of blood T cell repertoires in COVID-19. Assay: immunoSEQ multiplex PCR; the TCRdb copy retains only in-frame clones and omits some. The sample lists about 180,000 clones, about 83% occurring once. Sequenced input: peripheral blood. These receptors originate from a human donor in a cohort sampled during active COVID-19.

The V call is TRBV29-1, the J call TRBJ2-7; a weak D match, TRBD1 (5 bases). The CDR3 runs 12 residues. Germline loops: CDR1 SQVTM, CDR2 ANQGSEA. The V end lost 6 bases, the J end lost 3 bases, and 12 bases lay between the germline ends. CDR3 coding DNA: TGCAGCGTCTCAGGGAACCTCTACGAGCAGTACTTC. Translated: CSVSGNLYEQYF.

The CDR3 here is CASSTTGGSDTQYF. The CDR3 DNA follows: TGCGCCAGCAGCACCACAGGGGGCTCCGATACGCAGTATTTT. This chain links TRBV5-1 with TRBJ2-3; the match to TRBD1 covers 9 bases. Germline loops: CDR1 SGHRS, CDR2 YFSETQ. This CDR3 contains 14 residues. V trimming: 4 bases; J trimming: 6 bases; junction bases outside the gene matches: 6.

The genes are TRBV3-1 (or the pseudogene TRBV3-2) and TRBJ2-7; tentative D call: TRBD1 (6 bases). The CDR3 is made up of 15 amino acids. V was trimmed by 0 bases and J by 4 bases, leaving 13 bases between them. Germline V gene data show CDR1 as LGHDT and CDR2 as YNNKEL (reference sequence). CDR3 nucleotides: TGTGCCAGCAGCCAAGATCACAGGGCCGGTTACGAGCAGTACTTC. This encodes CASSQDHRAGYEQYF.

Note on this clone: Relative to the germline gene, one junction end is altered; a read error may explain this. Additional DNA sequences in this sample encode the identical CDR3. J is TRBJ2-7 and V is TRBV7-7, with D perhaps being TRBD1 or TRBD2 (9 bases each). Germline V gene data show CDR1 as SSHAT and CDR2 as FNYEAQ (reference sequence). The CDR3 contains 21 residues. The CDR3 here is CASSLRGVGTGILAGIYEQYF. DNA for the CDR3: TGTGCTAGCAGCTTAAGGGGGGTGGGGACAGGGATTCTAGCGGGAATCTACGAGCAGTACTTC.

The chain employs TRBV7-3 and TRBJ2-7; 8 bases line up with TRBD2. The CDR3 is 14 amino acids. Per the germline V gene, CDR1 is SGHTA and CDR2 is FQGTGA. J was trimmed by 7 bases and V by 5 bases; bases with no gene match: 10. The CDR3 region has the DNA TGTGCCAGCAGCCTCTGGGAGAGCGGGAGTGAGCAGTACTTC. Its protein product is CASSLWESGSEQYF. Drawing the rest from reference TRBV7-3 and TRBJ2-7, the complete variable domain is GAGVSQTPSNKVTEKGKYVELRCDPISGHTALYWYRQSLGQGPEFLIYFQGTGAADDSGLPNDRFFAVRPEGSVSTLKIQRTERGDSAVYLCASSLWESGSEQYFGPGTRLTVT.

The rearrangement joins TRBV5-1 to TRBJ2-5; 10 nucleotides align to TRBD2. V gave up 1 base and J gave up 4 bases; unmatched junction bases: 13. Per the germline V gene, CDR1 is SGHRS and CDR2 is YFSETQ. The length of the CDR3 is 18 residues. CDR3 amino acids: CASSLNPRAGGPGETQYF. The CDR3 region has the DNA TGCGCCAGCAGCTTGAACCCCAGAGCGGGGGGGCCGGGAGAGACCCAGTACTTC. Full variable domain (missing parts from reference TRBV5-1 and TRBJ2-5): KAGVTQTPRYLIKTRGQQVTLSCSPISGHRSVSWYQQTPGQGLQFLFEYFSETQRNKGNFPGRFSGRQFSNSRSEMNVSTLELGDSALYLCASSLNPRAGGPGETQYFGPGTRLLVL.

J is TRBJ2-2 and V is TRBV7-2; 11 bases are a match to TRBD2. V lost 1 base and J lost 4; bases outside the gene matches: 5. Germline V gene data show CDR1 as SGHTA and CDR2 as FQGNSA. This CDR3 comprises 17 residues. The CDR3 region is CASSLGIAGGPTGELFF. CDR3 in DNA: TGTGCCAGCAGCTTAGGGATAGCGGGGGGGCCCACCGGGGAGCTGTTTTTT.

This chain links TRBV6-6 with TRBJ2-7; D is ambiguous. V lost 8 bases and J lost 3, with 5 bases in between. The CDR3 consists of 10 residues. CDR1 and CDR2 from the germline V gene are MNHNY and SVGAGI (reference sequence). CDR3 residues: CASGHYEQYF. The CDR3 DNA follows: TGTGCCAGCGGCCACTACGAGCAGTACTTC.

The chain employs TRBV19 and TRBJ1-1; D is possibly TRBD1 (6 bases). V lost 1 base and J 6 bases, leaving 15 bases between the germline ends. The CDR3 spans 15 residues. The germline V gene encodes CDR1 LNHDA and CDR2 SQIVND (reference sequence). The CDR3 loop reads CASSIGRRGRAEAFF. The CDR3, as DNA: TGTGCCAGTAGTATAGGTAGGCGGGGGCGTGCTGAAGCTTTCTTT.

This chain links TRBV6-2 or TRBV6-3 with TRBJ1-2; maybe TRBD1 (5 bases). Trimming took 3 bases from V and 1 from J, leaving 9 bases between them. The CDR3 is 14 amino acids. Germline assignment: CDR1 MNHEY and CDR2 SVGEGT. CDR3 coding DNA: TGTGCCAGCAGTTATCGCGGGGGTAACTATGGCTACACCTTC. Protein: CASSYRGGNYGYTF.